The rows below give T cell receptor beta chains drawn from one sample of a study of T cells in Graves' hyperthyroidism and ophthalmopathy. TCRdb redid the calling of the multiplex PCR reads with MiXCR, one entry per CDR3 protein. Here the sample spans around 340,000 distinct CDR3 sequences, 16% being singletons. The material sequenced was blood. These receptors all come from a man aged 25 to 40 with Graves' hyperthyroidism. The CDR3 runs from the conserved cysteine through the conserved F or W.

J gene: TRBJ2-7; V gene: TRBV30; CDR3 protein: CAAERGLVYEQYF
J gene: TRBJ2-5; V gene: TRBV9; CDR3 protein: CASSPRGESWTQYF
J gene: TRBJ2-1; V gene: TRBV7-3; CDR3 protein: CASSRYPVLGNEQFF
J gene: TRBJ1-5; V gene: TRBV11-2; CDR3 protein: CASSLDGDWQPQHF
J gene: TRBJ2-5; V gene: TRBV2; CDR3 protein: CASSEGTGEETQYF
J gene: TRBJ2-7; V gene: TRBV14; CDR3 protein: CASSLRRGSYEQYF
J gene: TRBJ2-3; V gene: TRBV29-1; CDR3 protein: CSAGTGGLGDTQYF
J gene: TRBJ1-1; V gene: TRBV5-1; CDR3 protein: CASSFSGPHTEAFF
J gene: TRBJ2-2; V gene: TRBV28; CDR3 protein: CASRGVGTGELFF
J gene: TRBJ2-4; V gene: TRBV11-3; CDR3 protein: CASSPLAKNIQYF
J gene: TRBJ2-2; V gene: TRBV5-1; CDR3 protein: CASTFLEVARELFF
J gene: TRBJ2-3; V gene: TRBV5-1; CDR3 protein: CASSPGTSASTDTQYF
J gene: TRBJ2-7; V gene: TRBV5-6; CDR3 protein: CASTTLAHEQYF
J gene: TRBJ1-1; V gene: TRBV29-1; CDR3 protein: CSVVHSMNTEAFF
J gene: TRBJ2-3; V gene: TRBV6-1; CDR3 protein: CASSYVTPLSLGTDTQYF
J gene: TRBJ2-7; V gene: TRBV19; CDR3 protein: CASSAVAGGTYEQYF
J gene: TRBJ2-1; V gene: TRBV9; CDR3 protein: CASSVVAGHEQFF
J gene: TRBJ2-3; V gene: TRBV20-1; CDR3 protein: CSARTSGRVTDTQYF
J gene: TRBJ2-1; V gene: TRBV7-3; CDR3 protein: CASSLLGSAHEQFF
J gene: TRBJ2-3; V gene: TRBV20-1; CDR3 protein: CSACFLAGTTDTQYF
J gene: TRBJ2-1; V gene: TRBV7-9; CDR3 protein: CASSLFPSGRFSRNEQFF
J gene: TRBJ2-7; V gene: TRBV15; CDR3 protein: CATSSPGTTSTYEQYF
J gene: TRBJ2-1; V gene: TRBV27; CDR3 protein: CASSPPTEYSEQFF
J gene: TRBJ2-1; V gene: TRBV14; CDR3 protein: CASSQDNGGDYNEQFF
J gene: TRBJ2-3; V gene: TRBV7-3; CDR3 protein: CASSSTGLAGPDTQYF
J gene: TRBJ2-5; V gene: TRBV11-2; CDR3 protein: CASSQPRGWETQYF
J gene: TRBJ2-5; V gene: TRBV19; CDR3 protein: CASSGRGGLAGAETQYF
J gene: TRBJ2-1; V gene: TRBV28; CDR3 protein: CASSLSTDPWYNEQFF
J gene: TRBJ2-2; V gene: TRBV10-3; CDR3 protein: CAISGTSGTGELFF
J gene: TRBJ2-7; V gene: TRBV6-1; CDR3 protein: CASSRLAVSYEQYF
J gene: TRBJ2-7; V gene: TRBV7-2; CDR3 protein: CASSTLTYEQYF
J gene: TRBJ2-7; V gene: TRBV5-5; CDR3 protein: CASSMGAVSSYEQYF
J gene: TRBJ2-1; V gene: TRBV2; CDR3 protein: CASSAQGRRANEQFF
J gene: TRBJ2-1; V gene: TRBV2; CDR3 protein: CASSEVDRASGEQFF
J gene: TRBJ2-3; V gene: TRBV7-9; CDR3 protein: CASSLALAGYTDTQYF
J gene: TRBJ2-7; V gene: TRBV28; CDR3 protein: CASSLWVGASYEQYF
J gene: TRBJ2-7; V gene: TRBV19; CDR3 protein: CASSLPGLAAAHEQYF
J gene: TRBJ1-1; V gene: TRBV27; CDR3 protein: CASSPTGGITEAFF
J gene: TRBJ2-7; V gene: TRBV28; CDR3 protein: CASKEPRGPFVQYF
J gene: TRBJ2-7; V gene: TRBV6-2/TRBV6-3; CDR3 protein: CASSYSEETYEQYF
J gene: TRBJ1-1; V gene: TRBV7-3; CDR3 protein: CASSSGGRAFF
J gene: TRBJ1-6; V gene: TRBV7-9; CDR3 protein: CASSFSSSGNSPLHF
J gene: TRBJ1-5; V gene: TRBV30; CDR3 protein: CAWDTGTGGLPQHF
J gene: TRBJ2-7; V gene: TRBV18; CDR3 protein: CASSPQYSEQYF
J gene: TRBJ1-1; V gene: TRBV12-3/TRBV12-4; CDR3 protein: CASSSPRQGYPEAFF
J gene: TRBJ2-1; V gene: TRBV28; CDR3 protein: CASSSSTNGNEQFF
J gene: TRBJ1-1; V gene: TRBV20-1; CDR3 protein: CSARGSTYSTEAFF
J gene: TRBJ2-3; V gene: TRBV4-1; CDR3 protein: CASSHEGRTDTQYF